Included here is one TCR beta chain sequence, with context. This clonotype has a single count. No antigen is known for it. Base qualities are not at hand, and no much larger clone is one base apart. Just one read gives weak support. As encoded in the germline V gene, CDR1 is MDHEN while CDR2 is SYDVKM. Including the terminal cysteine and phenylalanine, the CDR3 comprises 10 residues. This entry keeps only the CDR3 DNA: 30 bases, framed from base 1. V was cut back by 11 bases and J by 0 bases, leaving a gap of 5 bases between them. This sample was taken from a study of CD8+CD57+ T cells in acquired aplastic anemia (dated by TCRdb to the late 2010s). For context, the study as a whole: A mean of around 3 ug of DNA, ranging from roughly 0.19 to 27.4 ug, was extracted from sorted CD4+ and CD8+ cells. Healthy donor samples averaged about 10 million reads for CD4+ and around 12 million for CD8+ cells.

Profiling of TCR beta VDJ combinations and CDR3 sequences used genomic DNA as the template. An Illumina HiSeq 2000 was the platform used for TCR repertoire sequencing. Per the source publication's procedure: TRBV/TRBJ rearrangement plots, CDR3 size and DJ length profiles, and Simpson's diversity index were used to assess repertoires. The most abundant DNA sequence in the deep sequencing data was defined as the immunodominant clone. CDR3 amino acid sequences were checked for sharing between subjects and were compared against published repertoires and the VDJdb database. Through fastp at Q25 and MiXCR, TCRdb rebuilt clones from the public reads, retaining in-frame beta chains. Rows with a matching CDR3 protein are joined into one entry that keeps the most common DNA and genes. TCRdb's processing, not the study's, gives the V and J calls here. This sample is represented by over 100,000 distinct CDR3 sequences; 40% to 45% of them were singletons. Roughly 8.4% of the sample lies in the top ten.

General conclusions and limits of the study: Although twenty-nine CD8+ CDR3 sequences were shared by patients and controls, these sequences appeared highly expressed in patients and within the immunodominant clones of patients. Between patients and healthy controls, no significant difference in CD8+ Simpson's diversity was found (P=0.060).

In the study, sorted CD4+ and CD8+ blood T cells from patients with severe aplastic anemia and from healthy subjects underwent deep sequencing of TCR repertoires. Ficoll-Paque density gradient centrifugation was used to isolate peripheral blood mononuclear cells. Before DNA extraction, CD4+ and CD8+ T cells were sorted with FACS or magnetic beads. Sequenced: sorted CD4+, CD8+, or CD8+CD57+ T cells (not recorded which) from PBMCs. The receptor was derived from a human donor in good health, serving as a control. The chain uses TRBV28 and TRBJ2-7, with no D gene named confidently. The CDR3 reads CAGGSYEQYF. The DNA sequence is TGTGCCGGTGGCTCCTACGAGCAGTACTTC.